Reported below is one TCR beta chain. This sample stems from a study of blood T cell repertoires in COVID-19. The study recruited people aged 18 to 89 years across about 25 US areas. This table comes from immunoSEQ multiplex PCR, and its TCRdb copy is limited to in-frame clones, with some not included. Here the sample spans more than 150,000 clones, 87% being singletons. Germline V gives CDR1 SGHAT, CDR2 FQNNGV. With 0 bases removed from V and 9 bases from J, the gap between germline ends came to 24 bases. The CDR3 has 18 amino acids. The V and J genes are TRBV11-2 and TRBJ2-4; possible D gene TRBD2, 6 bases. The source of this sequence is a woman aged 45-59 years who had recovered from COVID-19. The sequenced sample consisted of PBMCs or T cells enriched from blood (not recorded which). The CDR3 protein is CASSLDLGGSRARGIQYF. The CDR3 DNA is TGTGCCAGCAGCTTAGATTTAGGAGGGAGTCGGGCTAGGGGCATTCAGTACTTC.